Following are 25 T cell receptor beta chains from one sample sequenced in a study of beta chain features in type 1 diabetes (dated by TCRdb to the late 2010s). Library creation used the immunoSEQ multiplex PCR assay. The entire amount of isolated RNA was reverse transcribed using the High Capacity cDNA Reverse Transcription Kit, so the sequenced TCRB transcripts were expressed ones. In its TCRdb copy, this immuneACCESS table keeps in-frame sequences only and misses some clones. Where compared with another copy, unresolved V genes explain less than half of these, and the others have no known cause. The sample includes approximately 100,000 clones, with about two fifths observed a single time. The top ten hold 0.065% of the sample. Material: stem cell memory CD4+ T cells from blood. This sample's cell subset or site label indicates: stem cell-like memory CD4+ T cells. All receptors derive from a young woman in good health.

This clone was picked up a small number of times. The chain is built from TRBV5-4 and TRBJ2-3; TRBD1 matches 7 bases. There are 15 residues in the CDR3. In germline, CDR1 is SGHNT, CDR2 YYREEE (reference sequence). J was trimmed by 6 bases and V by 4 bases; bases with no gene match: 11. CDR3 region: CASSKGGKVTDTQYF. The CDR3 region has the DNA TGTGCCAGCAGCAAAGGGGGCAAGGTTACGGATACGCAGTATTTT.

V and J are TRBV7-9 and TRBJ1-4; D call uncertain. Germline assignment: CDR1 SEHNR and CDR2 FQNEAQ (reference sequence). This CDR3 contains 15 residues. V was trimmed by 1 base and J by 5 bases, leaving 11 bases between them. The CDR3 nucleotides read TGTGCCAGCAGCTTAGTCCAGATGAGGAATGAAAAACTGTTTTTT. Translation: CASSLVQMRNEKLFF.

The CDR3: CASSQLDRGNEQYF. The DNA of the CDR3 is TGTGCCAGCAGCCAACTGGACAGGGGGAACGAGCAGTACTTC. This chain connects TRBV4-2 to TRBJ2-7, with 10 bases lining up with TRBD1. CDR1 and CDR2 (germline): LGHNA, YNFKEQ. The V and J ends lost 2 bases and 5 bases, in that order; junction bases with no gene match: 3. This CDR3 is built from 14 residues.

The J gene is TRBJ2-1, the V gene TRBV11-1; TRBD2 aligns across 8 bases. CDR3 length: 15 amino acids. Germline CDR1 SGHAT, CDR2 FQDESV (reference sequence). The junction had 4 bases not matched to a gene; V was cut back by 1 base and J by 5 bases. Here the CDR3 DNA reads TGTGCCAGCAGCTTAGGACTAGCGAGAAACAATGAGCAGTTCTTC. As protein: CASSLGLARNNEQFF.

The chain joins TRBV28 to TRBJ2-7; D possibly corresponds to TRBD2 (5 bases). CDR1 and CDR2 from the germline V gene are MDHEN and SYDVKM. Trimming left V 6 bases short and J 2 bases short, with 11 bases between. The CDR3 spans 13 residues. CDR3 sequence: CASSRLGAYEQYF. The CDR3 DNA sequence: TGTGCCAGCAGCCGCCTCGGGGCCTACGAGCAGTACTTC.

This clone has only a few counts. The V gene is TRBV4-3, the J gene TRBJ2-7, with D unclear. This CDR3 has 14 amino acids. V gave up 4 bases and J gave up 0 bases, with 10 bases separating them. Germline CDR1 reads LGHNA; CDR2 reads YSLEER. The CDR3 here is CASSLYQASYEQYF. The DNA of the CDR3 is TGCGCCAGCAGCCTGTACCAGGCCTCCTACGAGCAGTACTTC.

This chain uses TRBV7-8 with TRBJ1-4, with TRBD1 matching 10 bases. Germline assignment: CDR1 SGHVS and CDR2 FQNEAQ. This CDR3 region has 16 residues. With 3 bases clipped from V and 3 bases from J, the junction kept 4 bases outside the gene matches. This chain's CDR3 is CASSFRTGGSNEKLFF. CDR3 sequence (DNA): TGTGCCAGCAGCTTCAGGACAGGGGGGTCTAATGAAAAACTGTTTTTT.

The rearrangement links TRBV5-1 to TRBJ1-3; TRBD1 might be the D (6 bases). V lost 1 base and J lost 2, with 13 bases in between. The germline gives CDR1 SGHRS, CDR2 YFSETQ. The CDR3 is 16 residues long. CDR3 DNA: TGCGCCAGCAGCTTGTTACAGGGAGAAACTGGAAACACCATATATTTT. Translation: CASSLLQGETGNTIYF.

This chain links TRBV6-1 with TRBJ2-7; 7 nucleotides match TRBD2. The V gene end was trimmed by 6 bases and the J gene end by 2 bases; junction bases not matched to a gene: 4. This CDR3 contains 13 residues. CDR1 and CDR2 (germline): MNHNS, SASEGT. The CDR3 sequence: CASRRLAAYEQYF. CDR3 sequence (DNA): TGTGCCAGCAGGCGACTAGCAGCCTACGAGCAGTACTTC.

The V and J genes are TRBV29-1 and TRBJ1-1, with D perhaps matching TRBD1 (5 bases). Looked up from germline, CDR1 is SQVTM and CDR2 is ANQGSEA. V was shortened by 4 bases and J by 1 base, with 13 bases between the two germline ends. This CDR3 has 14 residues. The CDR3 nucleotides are TGCAGCGTTGGAGTTCGGGGGAAGAACACTGAAGCTTTCTTT. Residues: CSVGVRGKNTEAFF. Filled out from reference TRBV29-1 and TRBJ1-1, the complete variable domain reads SAVISQKPSRDICQRGTSLTIQCQVDSQVTMMFWYRQQPGQSLTLIATANQGSEATYESGFVIDKFPISRPNLTFSTLTVSNMSPEDSSIYLCSVGVRGKNTEAFFGQGTRLTVV.

The CDR3 DNA reads TGTGCCTGGAGTGTATTAGGACCAGGGTACGAGCAGTACTTC. This gives the protein CAWSVLGPGYEQYF. The chain has TRBV30 and TRBJ2-7, with D maybe TRBD1 (5 bases). In germline, CDR1 is GTSNPN, CDR2 SVGIG (reference sequence). This CDR3 contains 14 residues. Trimming left V 0 bases short and J 4 bases short, with 13 bases between.

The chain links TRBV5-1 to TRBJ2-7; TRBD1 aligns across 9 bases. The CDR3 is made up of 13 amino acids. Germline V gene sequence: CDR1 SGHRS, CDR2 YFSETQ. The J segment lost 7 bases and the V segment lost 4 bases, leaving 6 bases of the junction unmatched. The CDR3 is CASSAGQGREQYF. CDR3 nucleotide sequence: TGCGCCAGCAGCGCGGGACAGGGAAGGGAGCAGTACTTC.

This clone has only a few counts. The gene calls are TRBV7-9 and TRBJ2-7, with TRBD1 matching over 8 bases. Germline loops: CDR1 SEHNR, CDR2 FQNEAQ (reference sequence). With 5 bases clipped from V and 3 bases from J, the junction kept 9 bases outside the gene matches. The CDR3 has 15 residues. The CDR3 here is CASSNQGQGNYEQYF. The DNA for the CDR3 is TGTGCCAGCAGCAACCAAGGACAGGGTAACTACGAGCAGTACTTC.

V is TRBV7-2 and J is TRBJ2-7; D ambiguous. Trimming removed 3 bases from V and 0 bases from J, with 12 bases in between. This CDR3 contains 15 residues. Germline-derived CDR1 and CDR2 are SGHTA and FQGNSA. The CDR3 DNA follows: TGTGCCAGCAGCTTGAGTAATCTGGTCTCCTACGAGCAGTACTTC. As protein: CASSLSNLVSYEQYF.

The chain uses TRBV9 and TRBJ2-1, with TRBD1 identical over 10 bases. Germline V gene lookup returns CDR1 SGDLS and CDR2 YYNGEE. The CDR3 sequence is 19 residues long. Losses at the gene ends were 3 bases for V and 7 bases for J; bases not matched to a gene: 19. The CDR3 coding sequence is TGTGCCAGCAGCGCCCCGGGACAGGGGTTCGCTAGCTGGTCAAATGAGCAGTTCTTC. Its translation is CASSAPGQGFASWSNEQFF.

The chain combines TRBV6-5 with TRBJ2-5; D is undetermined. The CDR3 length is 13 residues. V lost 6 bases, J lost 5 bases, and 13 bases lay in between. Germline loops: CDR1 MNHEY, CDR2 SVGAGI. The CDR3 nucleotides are TGTGCCAGCAGCACAGTAAATCGTGAGACCCAGTACTTC. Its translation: CASSTVNRETQYF.

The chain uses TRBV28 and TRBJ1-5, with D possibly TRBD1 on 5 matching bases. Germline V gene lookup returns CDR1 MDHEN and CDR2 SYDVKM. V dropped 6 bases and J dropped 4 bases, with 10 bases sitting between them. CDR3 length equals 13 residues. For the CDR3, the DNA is TGTGCCAGCAGATCTAGGGGAAATCAGCCCCAGCATTTT. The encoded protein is CASRSRGNQPQHF.

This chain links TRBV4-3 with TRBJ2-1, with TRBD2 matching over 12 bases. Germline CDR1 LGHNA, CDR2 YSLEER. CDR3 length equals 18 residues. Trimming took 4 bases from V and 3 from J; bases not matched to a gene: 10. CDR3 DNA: TGCGCCAGCAGCCCTTTTCCGACTAGCGGGGGCAACTACAATGAGCAGTTCTTC. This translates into CASSPFPTSGGNYNEQFF.

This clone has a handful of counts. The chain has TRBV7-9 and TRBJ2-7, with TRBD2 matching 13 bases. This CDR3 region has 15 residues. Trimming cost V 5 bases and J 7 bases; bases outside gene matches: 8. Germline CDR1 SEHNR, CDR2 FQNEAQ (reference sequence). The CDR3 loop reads CASSPGLAGADEQYF. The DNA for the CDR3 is TGTGCCAGCAGCCCCGGACTAGCGGGAGCCGATGAGCAGTACTTC.

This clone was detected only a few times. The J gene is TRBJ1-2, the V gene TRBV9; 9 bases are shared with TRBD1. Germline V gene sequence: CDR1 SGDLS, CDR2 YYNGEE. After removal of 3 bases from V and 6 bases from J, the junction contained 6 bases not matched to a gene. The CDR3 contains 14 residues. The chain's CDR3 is CASSARRTGDGYTF. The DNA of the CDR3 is TGTGCCAGCAGCGCAAGAAGGACAGGGGATGGCTACACCTTC.

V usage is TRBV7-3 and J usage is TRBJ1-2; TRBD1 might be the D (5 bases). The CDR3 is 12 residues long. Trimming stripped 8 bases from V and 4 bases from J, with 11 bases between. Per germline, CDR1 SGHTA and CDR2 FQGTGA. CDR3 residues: CASGAVGYGYTF. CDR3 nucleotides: TGTGCCAGCGGGGCTGTGGGCTATGGCTACACCTTC. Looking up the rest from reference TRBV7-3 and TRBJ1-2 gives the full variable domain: GAGVSQTPSNKVTEKGKYVELRCDPISGHTALYWYRQSLGQGPEFLIYFQGTGAADDSGLPNDRFFAVRPEGSVSTLKIQRTERGDSAVYLCASGAVGYGYTFGSGTRLTVV.

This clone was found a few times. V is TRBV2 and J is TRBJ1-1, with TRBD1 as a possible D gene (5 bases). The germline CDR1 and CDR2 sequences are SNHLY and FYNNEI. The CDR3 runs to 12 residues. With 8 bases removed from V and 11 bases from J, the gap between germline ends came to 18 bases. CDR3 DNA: TGTGCCAGCCAGACAGAGCGGGGGAGCGCTTTCTTT. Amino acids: CASQTERGSAFF.

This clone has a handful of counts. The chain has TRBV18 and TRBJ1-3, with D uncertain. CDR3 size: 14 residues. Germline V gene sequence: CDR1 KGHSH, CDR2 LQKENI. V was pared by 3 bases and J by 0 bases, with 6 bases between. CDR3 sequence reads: CASSPSPSGNTIYF. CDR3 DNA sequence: TGTGCCAGCTCACCCAGTCCCTCTGGAAACACCATATATTTT.

The CDR3 DNA reads as TGTGCCAGCAGCTCTGACAGGGGAGGTCAGCCCCAGCATTTT. It yields the protein CASSSDRGGQPQHF. The chain recombines TRBV7-2 with TRBJ1-5; 8 bases agree with TRBD1. Germline CDR1 is SGHTA and CDR2 is FQGNSA. V dropped 4 bases and J dropped 6; count of bases not matched to a gene: 5. This CDR3 region has 14 residues.

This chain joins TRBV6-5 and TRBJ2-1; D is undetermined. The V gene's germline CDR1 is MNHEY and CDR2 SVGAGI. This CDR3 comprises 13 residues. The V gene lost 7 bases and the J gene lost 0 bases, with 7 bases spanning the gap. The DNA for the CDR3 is TGTGCCAGCACTACGGGCTCCTACAATGAGCAGTTCTTC. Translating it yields CASTTGSYNEQFF.